The T cell receptor beta chain described here comes from a study of blood T cell repertoires in COVID-19. The CDR3 has 16 residues. V was clipped by 5 bases and J by 6 bases; unmatched bases: 11. Germline loops: CDR1 SGHNT, CDR2 YENEEA. This table comes from immunoSEQ multiplex PCR, and its TCRdb copy is limited to in-frame clones, with some not included. The table lists about 240,000 clones, 85% to 90% of them singletons. Sequencing was performed on peripheral blood. The source of this sequence is a woman in her seventies with active or convalescent COVID-19. The chain uses TRBV11-3 and TRBJ2-1; TRBD1 aligns across 9 bases. CDR3 DNA: TGTGCCAGCAGCCTTACCGGGACAGGGATTAGCAATGAGCAGTTCTTC. Translated: CASSLTGTGISNEQFF.